A single sample gave rise to the 22 T cell receptor beta chains below, sequenced in a study of Graves' ophthalmopathy and Graves' hyperthyroidism. The study amplified TCR beta CDR3 regions using RNA transcripts. Following a first-round RT-PCR that used HTBI primers, a second-round multiplex PCR was carried out. TCRdb reprocessed the multiplex PCR reads via MiXCR and lists one record per CDR3 protein. The table lists fewer than 650,000 distinct CDR3 sequences, 22% of them singletons. Material for sequencing was peripheral blood. The receptor set was obtained from a woman in her late teens or twenties with stable Graves' hyperthyroidism. Some clones in this sample may be carry-over from other donors' samples.

At least ten counts were recorded for this clonotype. This sequence joins TRBV12-5 and TRBJ1-2, with D uncertain. The V and J ends lost 0 bases and 4 bases respectively, with 15 bases between them. The CDR3 length is 16 residues. CDR1 and CDR2 from the germline V gene are LGHNT and FRNRAP. DNA for the CDR3: TGTGCTAGTGGTTTGGTACCGGCGGTCGGTGGCTATGGCTACACCTTC. This encodes CASGLVPAVGGYGYTF.

As to this clonotype: Since no conserved phenylalanine or tryptophan closes the CDR3, a read error is the likely cause. The V gene is TRBV12-3 or TRBV12-4, the J gene TRBJ1-1; D remains unclear. The V and J ends lost 6 bases and 5 bases respectively, with 16 bases between them. The CDR3 covers 14 residues. The CDR3 nucleotides are TGTGCCAGCAGCTCTCGTCGCGTAGGGACTGAAGCTTTCTCT. Translation gives CASSSRRVGTEAFS.

This clonotype was seen repeatedly, ten times or more. The V and J genes are TRBV3-1 and TRBJ1-2; weak D call: TRBD1 (5 bases). Trimming took 6 bases from V and 8 from J, leaving 10 bases between them. The CDR3 spans 11 residues. CDR1 is LGHDT and CDR2 is YNNKEL in the germline V gene (reference sequence). The CDR3 reads CASSRWDGYTF. Here the CDR3 DNA reads TGTGCCAGCAGTAGATGGGACGGCTACACCTTC.

The chain combines TRBV19 with TRBJ2-6; D is perhaps TRBD1 (5 bases). Trimming cost V 5 bases and J 0 bases, with 8 bases left between them. This CDR3 region has 15 residues. CDR1 is LNHDA, CDR2 SQIVND, per germline (reference sequence). CDR3 amino acids: CASSVTGSGANVLTF. The CDR3 bases are TGTGCCAGTAGTGTTACAGGCTCTGGGGCCAACGTCCTGACTTTC.

This chain uses TRBV12-3 or TRBV12-4 with TRBJ2-7; 9 nucleotides line up with TRBD2. Germline trimming cut 5 bases from V and 8 bases from J; bases unmatched to any gene: 10. This CDR3 has 14 amino acids. The CDR3 region has the DNA TGTGCCAGCAGTATGGAAGGGACTAGCCTTCAGCAGTACTTC. Protein: CASSMEGTSLQQYF.

This clonotype showed up many times. This chain uses TRBV15 with TRBJ2-7; tentative D call: TRBD2 (5 bases). The CDR3 is 14 amino acids. Trimming shortened V by 9 bases and J by 5 bases, and 20 bases separated the two germline ends. Per the germline V gene, CDR1 is LNHNV and CDR2 is YYDKDF (reference sequence). The CDR3 region is CATRADLGPNEQYF. CDR3 sequence (DNA): TGTGCCACGCGAGCGGACTTGGGCCCGAACGAGCAGTACTTC. Full variable domain (remainder filled in from reference TRBV15 and TRBJ2-7): DAMVIQNPRYQVTQFGKPVTLSCSQTLNHNVMYWYQQKSSQAPKLLFHYYDKDFNNEADTPDNFQSRRPNTSFCFLDIRSPGLGDTAMYLCATRADLGPNEQYFGPGTRLTVT.

The chain carries TRBV6-1 and TRBJ1-1; 9 positions agree with TRBD1. Looked up from germline, CDR1 is MNHNS and CDR2 is SASEGT. There are 15 residues in the CDR3. Trimming at V came to 7 bases and at J to 1 base, leaving 7 bases not matched to a gene. CDR3 in DNA: TGTGCCAGCACCCAAGGGGACAGGGAGAACACTGAAGCTTTCTTT. As protein: CASTQGDRENTEAFF.

The J gene is TRBJ1-2, the V gene TRBV6-1; the D is unclear. Germline CDR1 and CDR2: MNHNS and SASEGT. V was trimmed by 1 base and J by 6 bases, leaving 12 bases between them. The CDR3 has 14 residues. This chain's CDR3 is CASSEVEGEDGYTF. In DNA form, the CDR3 reads TGTGCCAGCAGTGAAGTGGAGGGCGAGGATGGCTACACCTTC.

The chain carries TRBV18 and TRBJ1-1; the D gene is possibly TRBD1 (5 bases). V lost 3 bases and J lost 1, with 15 bases in between. CDR3 length: 16 amino acids. Germline CDR1 KGHSH, CDR2 LQKENI. CDR3 in DNA: TGTGCCAGCTCACCTTCGGGACTCCGGGGGAACACTGAAGCTTTCTTT. Residues: CASSPSGLRGNTEAFF.

The chain links TRBV7-2 to TRBJ2-5; 8 nucleotides line up with TRBD2. J was trimmed by 5 bases and V by 0 bases; bases with no gene match: 5. Germline V gene lookup returns CDR1 SGHTA and CDR2 FQGNSA. This CDR3 spans 15 amino acids. For the CDR3, the DNA is TGTGCCAGCAGCTTAGCGGCAGCGGGGGTGGAGACCCAGTACTTC. The encoded protein is CASSLAAAGVETQYF.

This clonotype was counted at least ten times. The rearrangement joins TRBV7-3 to TRBJ1-5; tentative D call: TRBD1 (5 bases). Germline V gene lookup returns CDR1 SGHTA and CDR2 FQGTGA. The CDR3 length is 16 residues. The ends were cut back, 4 bases at V and 1 base at J, with 14 bases in the middle. CDR3 amino acids: CASSSPQGGSNQPQHF. CDR3 bases: TGTGCCAGCAGCTCCCCGCAGGGAGGGAGCAATCAGCCCCAGCATTTT.

This clonotype was picked up many times. The rearrangement links TRBV6-2 or TRBV6-3 to TRBJ1-5; 8 nucleotides line up with TRBD1. The germline CDR1 and CDR2 sequences are MNHEY and SVGEGT. With 6 bases clipped from V and 3 bases from J, the junction kept 7 bases outside the gene matches. CDR3 length equals 15 residues. The CDR3, as DNA: TGTGCCAGCAGAGCGACAGGGGCCGTCAATCAGCCCCAGCATTTT. The encoded protein is CASRATGAVNQPQHF.

This chain connects TRBV9 to TRBJ1-2; D not resolved. Trimming pared 0 bases from V and 4 bases from J, leaving 7 bases between. Per germline, CDR1 SGDLS and CDR2 YYNGEE. The CDR3 has 13 amino acids. The CDR3 region is CASSVDSSYGYTF. The CDR3 bases are TGTGCCAGCAGCGTAGATTCGTCCTATGGCTACACCTTC.

This clonotype was observed many times. The chain combines TRBV30 with TRBJ2-7, with 11 bases lining up with TRBD1. Losses at the gene ends were 7 bases for V and 2 bases for J; bases not matched to a gene: 1. The V gene's germline CDR1 is GTSNPN and CDR2 SVGIG (reference sequence). The length of the CDR3 is 12 residues. The CDR3, as DNA: TGTGCCTTGGACAGGGGGCCCTACGAGCAGTACTTC. Translating gives CALDRGPYEQYF.

The V and J genes are TRBV15 and TRBJ2-5; possible D gene TRBD1, 5 bases. Germline V gives CDR1 LNHNV, CDR2 YYDKDF (reference sequence). The CDR3 has 14 residues. Trimming pared 0 bases from V and 6 bases from J, leaving 11 bases between. CDR3 coding DNA: TGTGCCACCAGCAGAGATAAGGGGATAAAGACCCAGTACTTC. As protein: CATSRDKGIKTQYF.

This clonotype occurred many times. The chain is built from TRBV20-1 and TRBJ2-5; no clear D. Per germline, CDR1 DFQATT and CDR2 SNEGSKA (reference sequence). The CDR3 runs 15 residues. With 6 bases removed from V and 4 bases from J, the gap between germline ends came to 21 bases. CDR3 coding DNA: TGCAGTGCCCCCTCGACCGGCCTCCCAGGAGAGACCCAGTACTTC. As protein: CSAPSTGLPGETQYF.

This clonotype came up many times. The chain recombines TRBV19 with TRBJ2-5; 7 bases are a match to TRBD1. V gave up 4 bases and J gave up 5 bases; unmatched junction bases: 10. There are 15 residues in the CDR3. Germline V gives CDR1 LNHDA, CDR2 SQIVND (reference sequence). In DNA form, the CDR3 reads TGTGCCAGTAGTACTACCGACAGGGCCTGGGAGACCCAGTACTTC. Protein sequence: CASSTTDRAWETQYF.

This clonotype occurred a few times. The CDR3 sequence: CASSAGPRGPQHF. CDR3 bases: TGTGCCAGCAGTGCGGGGCCAAGGGGGCCCCAGCATTTT. This rearrangement joins TRBV6-1 to TRBJ1-5; D is perhaps TRBD1 (5 bases). Trimming took 4 bases from V and 9 from J, leaving 13 bases between them. The CDR3 is 13 amino acids. The V gene's germline CDR1 is MNHNS and CDR2 SASEGT.

This clonotype occurred many times. One end of the junction is discordant with germline, which a read error may explain. J is TRBJ1-1 and V is TRBV2; no clear D gene. Germline V gene sequence: CDR1 SNHLY, CDR2 FYNNEI. The CDR3 totals 13 residues. The CDR3 is CAGSGVGGTEAFF. The CDR3 region has the DNA TGTGCCGGCAGTGGCGTGGGAGGTACTGAAGCTTTCTTT. The variable domain in full, completed from reference TRBV2 and TRBJ1-1, reads EPEVTQTPSHQVTQMGQEVILRCVPISNHLYFYWYRQILGQKVEFLVSFYNNEISEKSEIFDDQFSVERPDGSNFTLKIRSTKLEDSAMYFCAGSGVGGTEAFFGQGTRLTVV.

This clonotype was observed at least ten times. The chain recombines TRBV20-1 with TRBJ1-1; unclear D gene. V gave up 6 bases and J gave up 1 base, with 12 bases separating them. This CDR3 region has 13 residues. Germline CDR1 and CDR2: DFQATT and SNEGSKA (reference sequence). The DNA for the CDR3 is TGCAGTGCCCTGGACCAGGCGAACACTGAAGCTTTCTTT. Translated: CSALDQANTEAFF.

This clonotype has ten or more counts. The gene calls are TRBV12-3 or TRBV12-4 and TRBJ2-6; 12 bases match TRBD2. There are 18 residues in the CDR3. The V segment lost 4 bases and the J segment 1 base; nucleotides outside the gene matches: 5. CDR3 region: CASSSGLAGPSGANVLTF. The CDR3 nucleotides are TGTGCCAGCAGTTCGGGACTAGCGGGCCCTTCTGGGGCCAACGTCCTGACTTTC.

This clonotype was counted ten times or more. V is TRBV12-3 or TRBV12-4 and J is TRBJ1-2; D unresolved. Trimming cost V 4 bases and J 2 bases, with 11 bases left between them. The CDR3 is 14 amino acids. CDR3 bases: TGTGCCAGCAGTTCCCAGGCGGGAAACTATGGCTACACCTTC. Amino acids: CASSSQAGNYGYTF.